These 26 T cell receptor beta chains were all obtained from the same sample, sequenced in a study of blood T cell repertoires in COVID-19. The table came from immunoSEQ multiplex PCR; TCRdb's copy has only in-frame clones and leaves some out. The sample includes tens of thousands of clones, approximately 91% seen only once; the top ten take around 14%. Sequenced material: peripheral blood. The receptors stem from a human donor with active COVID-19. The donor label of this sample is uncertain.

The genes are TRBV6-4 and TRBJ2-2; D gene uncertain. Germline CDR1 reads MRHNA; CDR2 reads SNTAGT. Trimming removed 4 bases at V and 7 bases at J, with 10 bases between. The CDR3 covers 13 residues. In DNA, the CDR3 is TGTGCCAGCAGTGGCGAGATCGGCGGGGAGCTGTTTTTT. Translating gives CASSGEIGGELFF.

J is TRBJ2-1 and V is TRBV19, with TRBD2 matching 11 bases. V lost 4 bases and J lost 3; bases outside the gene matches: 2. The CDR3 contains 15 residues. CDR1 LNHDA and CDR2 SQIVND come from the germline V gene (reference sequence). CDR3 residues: CASSTGTSGYNEQFF. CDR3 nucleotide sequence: TGTGCCAGTAGTACCGGGACTAGCGGCTACAATGAGCAGTTCTTC.

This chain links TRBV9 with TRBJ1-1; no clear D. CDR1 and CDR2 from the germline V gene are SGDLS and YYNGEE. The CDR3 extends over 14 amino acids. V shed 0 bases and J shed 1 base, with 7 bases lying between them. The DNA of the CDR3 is TGTGCCAGCAGCGTAGTGCAGGAGAACACTGAAGCTTTCTTT. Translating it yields CASSVVQENTEAFF. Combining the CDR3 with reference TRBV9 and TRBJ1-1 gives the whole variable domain DSGVTQTPKHLITATGQRVTLRCSPRSGDLSVYWYQQSLDQGLQFLIQYYNGEERAKGNILERFSAQQFPDLHSELNLSSLELGDSALYFCASSVVQENTEAFFGQGTRLTVV.

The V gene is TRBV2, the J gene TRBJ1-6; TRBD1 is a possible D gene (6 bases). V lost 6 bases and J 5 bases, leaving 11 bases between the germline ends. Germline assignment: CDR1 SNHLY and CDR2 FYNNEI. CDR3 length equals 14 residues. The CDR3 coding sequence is TGTGCCAGCAGAGGACAGCCGAATAATTCACCCCTCCACTTT. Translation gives CASRGQPNNSPLHF.

CDR3 nucleotide sequence: TGTGCCACCACGGCGGGAGGCCGGCCGGGGACCCAGTACTTC. Amino acid sequence: CATTAGGRPGTQYF. The gene calls are TRBV19 and TRBJ2-5; 8 bases fit TRBD2. Germline V gene sequence: CDR1 LNHDA, CDR2 SQIVND (reference sequence). V shed 10 bases, J shed 7 bases, and the junction held 14 bases outside the gene matches. The CDR3 has 14 residues. Full variable domain (remainder filled in from reference TRBV19 and TRBJ2-5): DGGITQSPKYLFRKEGQNVTLSCEQNLNHDAMYWYRQDPGQGLRLIYYSQIVNDFQKGDIAEGYSVSREKKESFPLTVTSAQKNPTAFYLCATTAGGRPGTQYFGPGTRLLVL.

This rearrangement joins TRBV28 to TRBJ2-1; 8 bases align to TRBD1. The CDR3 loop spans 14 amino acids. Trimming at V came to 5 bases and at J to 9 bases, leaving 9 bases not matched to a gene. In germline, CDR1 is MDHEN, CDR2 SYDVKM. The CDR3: CASSPADRAGEQFF. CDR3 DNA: TGTGCCAGCAGTCCAGCGGACAGGGCGGGTGAGCAGTTCTTC.

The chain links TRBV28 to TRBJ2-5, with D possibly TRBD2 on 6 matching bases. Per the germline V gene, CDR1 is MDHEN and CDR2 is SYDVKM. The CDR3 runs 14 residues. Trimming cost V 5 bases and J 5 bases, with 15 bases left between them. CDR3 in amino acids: CASSPPRGWETQYF. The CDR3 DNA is TGTGCCAGCAGTCCCCCACGGGGGTGGGAGACCCAGTACTTC.

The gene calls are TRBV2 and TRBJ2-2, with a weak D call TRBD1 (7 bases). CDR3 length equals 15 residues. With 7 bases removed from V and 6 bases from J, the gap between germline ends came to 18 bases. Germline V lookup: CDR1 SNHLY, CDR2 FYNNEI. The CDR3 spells CASTVQGTRSGELFF. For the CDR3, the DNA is TGTGCCAGCACCGTACAGGGGACTCGGTCCGGGGAGCTGTTTTTT. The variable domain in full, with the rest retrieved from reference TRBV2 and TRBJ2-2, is EPEVTQTPSHQVTQMGQEVILRCVPISNHLYFYWYRQILGQKVEFLVSFYNNEISEKSEIFDDQFSVERPDGSNFTLKIRSTKLEDSAMYFCASTVQGTRSGELFFGEGSRLTVL.

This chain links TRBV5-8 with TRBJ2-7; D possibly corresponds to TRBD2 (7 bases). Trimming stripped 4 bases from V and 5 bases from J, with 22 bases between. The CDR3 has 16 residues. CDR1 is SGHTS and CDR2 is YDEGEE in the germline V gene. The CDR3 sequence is CASSPGVGGREDEQYF. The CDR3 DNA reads TGTGCCAGCAGCCCAGGGGTCGGGGGCCGGGAGGACGAGCAGTACTTC.

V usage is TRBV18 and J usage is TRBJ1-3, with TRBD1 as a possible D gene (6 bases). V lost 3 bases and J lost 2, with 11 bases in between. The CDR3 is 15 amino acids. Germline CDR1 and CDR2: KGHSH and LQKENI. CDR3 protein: CASSPVQGPGNTIYF. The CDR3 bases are TGTGCCAGCTCACCCGTACAGGGTCCTGGAAACACCATATATTTT.

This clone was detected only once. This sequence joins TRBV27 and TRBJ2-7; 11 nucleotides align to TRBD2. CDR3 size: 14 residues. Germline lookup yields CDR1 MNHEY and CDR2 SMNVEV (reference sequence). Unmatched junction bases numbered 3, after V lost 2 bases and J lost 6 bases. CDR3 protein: CASSLLGLAGEQYF. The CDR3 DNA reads TGTGCCAGCAGTTTACTTGGACTAGCGGGCGAGCAGTACTTC.

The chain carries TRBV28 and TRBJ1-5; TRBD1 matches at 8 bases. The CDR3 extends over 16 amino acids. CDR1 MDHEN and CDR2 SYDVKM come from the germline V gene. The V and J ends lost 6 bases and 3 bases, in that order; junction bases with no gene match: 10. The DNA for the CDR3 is TGTGCCAGCAGCCATGGGGACAGGACTTTCAATCAGCCCCAGCATTTT. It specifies CASSHGDRTFNQPQHF.

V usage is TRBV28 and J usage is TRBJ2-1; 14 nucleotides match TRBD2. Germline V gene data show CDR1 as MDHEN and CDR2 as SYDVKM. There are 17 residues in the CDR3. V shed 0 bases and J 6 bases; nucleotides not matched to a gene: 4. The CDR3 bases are TGTGCCAGCAGTTTATGGAAGACTAGCGGGAGGGCCAATGAGCAGTTCTTC. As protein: CASSLWKTSGRANEQFF. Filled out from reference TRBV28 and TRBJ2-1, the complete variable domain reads DVKVTQSSRYLVKRTGEKVFLECVQDMDHENMFWYRQDPGLGLRLIYFSYDVKMKEKGDIPEGYSVSREKKERFSLILESASTNQTSMYLCASSLWKTSGRANEQFFGPGTRLTVL.

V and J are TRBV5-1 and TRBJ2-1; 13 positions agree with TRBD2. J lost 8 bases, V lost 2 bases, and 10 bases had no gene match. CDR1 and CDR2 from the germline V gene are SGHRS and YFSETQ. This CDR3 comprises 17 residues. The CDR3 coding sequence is TGCGCCAGCAGCTTACTAGCGGGAGGGACGGGTAGGGATGAGCAGTTCTTC. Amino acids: CASSLLAGGTGRDEQFF.

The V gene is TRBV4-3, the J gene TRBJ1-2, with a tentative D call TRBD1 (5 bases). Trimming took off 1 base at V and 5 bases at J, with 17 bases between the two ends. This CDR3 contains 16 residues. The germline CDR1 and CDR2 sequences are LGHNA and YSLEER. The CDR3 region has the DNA TGCGCCAGCAGCCAAGGGCCACAGGTGTTTTTATATGGCTACACCTTC. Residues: CASSQGPQVFLYGYTF.

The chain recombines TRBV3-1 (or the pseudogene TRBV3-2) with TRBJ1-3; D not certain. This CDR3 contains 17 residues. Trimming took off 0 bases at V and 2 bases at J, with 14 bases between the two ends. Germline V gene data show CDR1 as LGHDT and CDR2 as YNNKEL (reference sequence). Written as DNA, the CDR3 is TGTGCCAGCAGCCAAGAGGCCGGGATTATAACTGGAAACACCATATATTTT. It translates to CASSQEAGIITGNTIYF.

CDR3: CASSVDRAGGRETQYF. The CDR3, as DNA: TGTGCCAGCAGCGTAGACCGAGCGGGAGGGCGGGAGACCCAGTACTTC. The chain combines TRBV9 with TRBJ2-5, with 10 bases fitting TRBD2. This CDR3 has 16 residues. In germline, CDR1 is SGDLS, CDR2 YYNGEE. With 0 bases clipped from V and 5 bases from J, the junction kept 7 bases outside the gene matches.

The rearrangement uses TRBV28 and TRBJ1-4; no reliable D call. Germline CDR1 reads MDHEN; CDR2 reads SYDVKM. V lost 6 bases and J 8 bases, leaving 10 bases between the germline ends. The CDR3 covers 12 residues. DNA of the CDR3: TGTGCCAGCAGAGGAGGGTGGGAAAAACTGTTTTTT. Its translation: CASRGGWEKLFF. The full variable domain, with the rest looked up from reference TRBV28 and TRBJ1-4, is DVKVTQSSRYLVKRTGEKVFLECVQDMDHENMFWYRQDPGLGLRLIYFSYDVKMKEKGDIPEGYSVSREKKERFSLILESASTNQTSMYLCASRGGWEKLFFGSGTQLSVL.

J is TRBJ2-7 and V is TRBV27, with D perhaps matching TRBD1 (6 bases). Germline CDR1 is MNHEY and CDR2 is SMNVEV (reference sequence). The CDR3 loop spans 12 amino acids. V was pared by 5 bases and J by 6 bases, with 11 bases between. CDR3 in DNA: TGTGCCAGCAGTACACAGGGAACCGAGCAGTACTTC. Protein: CASSTQGTEQYF.

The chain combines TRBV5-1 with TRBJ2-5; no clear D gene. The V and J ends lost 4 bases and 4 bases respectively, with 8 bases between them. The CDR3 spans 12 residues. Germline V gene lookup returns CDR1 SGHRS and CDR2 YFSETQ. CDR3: CASSPPSETQYF. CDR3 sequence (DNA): TGCGCCAGCAGCCCCCCGTCAGAGACCCAGTACTTC. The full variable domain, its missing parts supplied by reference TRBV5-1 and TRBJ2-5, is KAGVTQTPRYLIKTRGQQVTLSCSPISGHRSVSWYQQTPGQGLQFLFEYFSETQRNKGNFPGRFSGRQFSNSRSEMNVSTLELGDSALYLCASSPPSETQYFGPGTRLLVL.

The CDR3 sequence is CASRLGQGSTDTQYF. Written as DNA, the CDR3 is TGTGCCAGCAGACTAGGACAGGGGTCCACAGATACGCAGTATTTT. The chain couples TRBV28 to TRBJ2-3; 9 bases align to TRBD1. V lost 6 bases, J lost 2 bases, and 6 bases stayed unmatched. This CDR3 has 15 residues. CDR1 and CDR2 from the germline V gene are MDHEN and SYDVKM.

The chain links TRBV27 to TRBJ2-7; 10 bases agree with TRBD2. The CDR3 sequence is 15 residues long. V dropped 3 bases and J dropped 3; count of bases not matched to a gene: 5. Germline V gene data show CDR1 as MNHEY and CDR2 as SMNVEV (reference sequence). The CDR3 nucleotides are TGTGCCAGCAGTTTGGGAGCGGGAGGGGACTACGAGCAGTACTTC. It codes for CASSLGAGGDYEQYF.

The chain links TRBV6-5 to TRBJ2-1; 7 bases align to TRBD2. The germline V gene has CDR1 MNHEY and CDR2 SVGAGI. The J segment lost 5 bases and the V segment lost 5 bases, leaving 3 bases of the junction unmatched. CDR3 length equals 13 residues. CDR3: CASSPGTNNEQFF. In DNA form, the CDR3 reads TGTGCCAGCAGTCCCGGGACTAACAATGAGCAGTTCTTC.

DNA of the CDR3: TGTGCCAGCAGCTCGGACACCCACTACGAGCAGTACTTC. Protein: CASSSDTHYEQYF. V and J are TRBV5-4 and TRBJ2-7; D might be TRBD1 (5 bases). The ends were cut back, 3 bases at V and 3 bases at J, with 10 bases in the middle. Per germline, CDR1 SGHNT and CDR2 YYREEE (reference sequence). CDR3 length equals 13 residues.

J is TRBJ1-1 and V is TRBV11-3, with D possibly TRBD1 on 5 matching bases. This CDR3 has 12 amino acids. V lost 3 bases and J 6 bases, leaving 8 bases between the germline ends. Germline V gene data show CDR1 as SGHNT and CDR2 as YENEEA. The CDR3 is CASSLEQAEAFF. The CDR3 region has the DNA TGTGCCAGCAGCTTGGAACAGGCTGAAGCTTTCTTT.

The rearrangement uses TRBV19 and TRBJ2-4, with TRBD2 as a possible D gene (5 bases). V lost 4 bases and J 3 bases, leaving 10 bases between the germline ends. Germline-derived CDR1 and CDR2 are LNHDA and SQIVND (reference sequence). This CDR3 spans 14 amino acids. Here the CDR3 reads CASSNPGDKNIQYF. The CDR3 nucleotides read TGTGCCAGTAGTAATCCCGGGGACAAAAACATTCAGTACTTC.